This T cell receptor beta chain originates from a study of OX40 agonist ivuxolimab in advanced cancers. In the study overall: Each patient was given ivuxolimab into a vein every 2 weeks, at 0.01 to 10 mg/kg.

The CDR3 is made up of 13 amino acids. Germline values: CDR1 SSHAT, CDR2 FNYEAQ (reference sequence). The protocol was immunoSEQ multiplex PCR, while the TCRdb copy is restricted to in-frame clones and leaves out a portion. The table has nearly 70,000 clones, roughly 89% seen once; the top ten hold nearly 8.5%. In the case of this clone: Mismatch with germline at one junction end may stem from a read error.

The sample consisted of CD4+ or CD8+ T cells sorted from blood, taken in a trial of the OX40 agonist ivuxolimab. This sequence joins TRBV7-7 and TRBJ1-1; D remains unclear. This clonotype originated in an adult with an advanced solid tumor such as melanoma, head and neck, liver or kidney cancer. The CDR3 loop reads CASSPRENTEAFF. CDR3 DNA sequence: TGTGCTAGCAGCCCCCGGGAGAACACTGAAGCTTTCTTT.